The rows below give T cell receptor beta chains drawn from one sample of a study of CD8 T cells in ankylosing spondylitis. TCRdb re-analysed the 5' RACE reads in MiXCR, keeping a single row per CDR3 protein. The sample has approximately 550,000 distinct CDR3 sequences; about 12% are singletons. Sequencing was done on a sample of blood, either unsorted or a sorted T cell fraction (not recorded which). The source is a male donor with ankylosing spondylitis. The CDR3 runs from the conserved cysteine through the conserved F or W. D genes are given only for firm matches. A clone size is listed for some rows: how often the clone was seen (once, few, many), or a class if it is expanded.

v_gene,d_gene,j_gene,len,abundance,CDR3aa,CDR3nt
TRBV7-9,-,TRBJ2-5,13,many,CASSSRGGETQYF,TGTGCCAGCAGTTCCAGGGGAGGAGAGACCCAGTACTTC
TRBV11-2,-,TRBJ2-3,16,many,CASSLAETRFTDTQYF,TGTGCCAGCAGCTTAGCCGAGACTAGGTTCACAGATACGCAGTATTTT
TRBV10-3,-,TRBJ2-2,14,-,CAISVPGKAGELFF,TGTGCCATCAGTGTGCCAGGGAAGGCCGGGGAGCTGTTTTTT
TRBV6-5,-,TRBJ2-7,15,few,CASSYQVGSSYEQYF,TGTGCCAGCAGTTACCAAGTGGGTAGCTCCTACGAGCAGTACTTC
TRBV19,TRBD2,TRBJ2-7,17,few,CASSGGTSGSTSYEQYF,TGTGCCAGTAGTGGCGGGACTAGCGGGAGTACGTCCTACGAGCAGTACTTC
TRBV5-1,-,TRBJ2-3,14,many,CASSTLTATDTQYF,TGCGCCAGCAGCACTTTGACTGCAACAGATACGCAGTATTTT
TRBV5-1,TRBD2,TRBJ2-1,16,few,CASSLASGRARNEQFF,TGCGCCAGCAGCTTGGCTAGCGGGAGGGCCAGGAATGAGCAGTTCTTC
TRBV29-1,TRBD1,TRBJ2-7,13,-,CSVARTGGYEQYF,TGCAGCGTCGCAAGGACAGGGGGGTACGAGCAGTACTTC
TRBV2,TRBD1,TRBJ2-6,16,-,CASSGQGGFGANVLTF,TGTGCCAGCAGTGGACAGGGTGGGTTCGGTGCCAACGTCCTGACTTTC
TRBV12-3/TRBV12-4,-,TRBJ1-2,12,-,CASSFDEYGYTF,TGTGCCAGCAGTTTCGACGAATATGGCTACACCTTC
TRBV20-1,-,TRBJ2-1,16,-,CSAARAGIESYNEQFF,TGCAGTGCTGCTCGGGCCGGAATTGAATCCTACAATGAGCAGTTCTTC
TRBV29-1,-,TRBJ2-2,15,many,CSVSSLGSNTGELFF,TGCAGCGTCTCCAGTTTGGGCTCGAACACCGGGGAGCTGTTTTTT
TRBV6-2/TRBV6-3,TRBD2,TRBJ2-6,20,few,CASSYLLAGGPHSGANVLTF,TGTGCCAGCAGTTATCTATTAGCGGGAGGGCCCCACTCTGGGGCCAACGTCCTGACTTTC
TRBV3-1,-,TRBJ2-3,13,many,CASSQGPLDTQYF,TGTGCCAGCAGCCAGGGTCCTTTAGATACGCAGTATTTT
TRBV20-1,TRBD1,TRBJ2-2,15,few,CSAISGQGVTGELFF,TGCAGTGCTATTAGTGGACAGGGCGTCACCGGGGAGCTGTTTTTT
TRBV2,-,TRBJ2-5,12,-,CASSDDEETQYF,TGTGCCAGCAGTGATGACGAAGAGACCCAGTACTTC
TRBV9,TRBD2,TRBJ2-3,15,-,CASNGLALSTDTQYF,TGTGCCAGCAACGGACTAGCGCTAAGCACAGATACGCAGTATTTT
TRBV19,TRBD2,TRBJ2-7,14,few,CASSTLAGAYEQYF,TGTGCCAGTAGTACTCTAGCGGGGGCCTACGAGCAGTACTTC
TRBV11-2,TRBD2,TRBJ2-5,12,-,CASTREGETQYF,TGTGCCAGCACCCGGGAGGGAGAGACCCAGTACTTC
TRBV5-1,TRBD1,TRBJ1-2,17,-,CASSTVPGQGWGYGYTF,TGCGCCAGCAGCACCGTCCCGGGACAGGGTTGGGGCTATGGCTACACCTTC